These T cell receptor beta chains were read from a single sample in a study of response to subunit inactivated influenza vaccine. TCRdb reprocessed the RT-PCR reads via MiXCR and lists one record per CDR3 protein. Of hundreds of thousands of distinct CDR3 sequences listed, approximately 7.7% are singletons. The sequencing used PBMCs from blood, collected 23 months after vaccination. The receptors were sampled from a man in his fifties or sixties who received an inactivated influenza vaccine. Both conserved end residues are trimmed from each CDR3. Each record gives: V gene, J gene, CDR3 protein.

V: TRBV9; J: TRBJ2-1; CDR3: ASSARTGNEQF
V: TRBV10-3; J: TRBJ2-7; CDR3: AISAGQPSSYEQY
V: TRBV4-3; J: TRBJ2-3; CDR3: ASSQGTITDTQY
V: TRBV7-3; J: TRBJ1-2; CDR3: ASSLNGGEDYGYT
V: TRBV27; J: TRBJ2-3; CDR3: ASSLWDSTDTQY
V: TRBV6-1; J: TRBJ2-7; CDR3: ASVAGGSYEQY
V: TRBV6-5; J: TRBJ1-5; CDR3: ASSYSDRGRYSNQPQH
V: TRBV10-3; J: TRBJ2-7; CDR3: AISEGLGNEQY
V: TRBV7-9; J: TRBJ2-3; CDR3: ASSAILWGRTDTQY
V: TRBV29-1; J: TRBJ2-5; CDR3: SVEKGMETQY
V: TRBV7-2; J: TRBJ2-7; CDR3: ASSQEGWSYEQY
V: TRBV9; J: TRBJ1-1; CDR3: ASSSPGQSAF
V: TRBV6-5; J: TRBJ1-5; CDR3: ASSLGGDNQPQH
V: TRBV2; J: TRBJ2-7; CDR3: ASSVDGTNSYEQY
V: TRBV2; J: TRBJ2-5; CDR3: ASRDSRRGLAGETQY
V: TRBV10-3; J: TRBJ2-5; CDR3: AISEGATQETQY
V: TRBV7-2; J: TRBJ2-5; CDR3: ASRHKGSGETQY
V: TRBV6-1; J: TRBJ2-7; CDR3: ASSDNQGIEQY
V: TRBV24-1; J: TRBJ2-7; CDR3: ATSRRDGSGEQY
V: TRBV20-1; J: TRBJ2-1; CDR3: SARDVRFYNEQF
V: TRBV6-5; J: TRBJ1-6; CDR3: ASSYSGTVNSPLH
V: TRBV11-1; J: TRBJ1-1; CDR3: ASSFGAKWGDNYTEAF
V: TRBV9; J: TRBJ2-5; CDR3: ASSVGDRETQY
V: TRBV2; J: TRBJ1-5; CDR3: ASTRDNQGPQH
V: TRBV5-5; J: TRBJ2-5; CDR3: ASSHNGETQY
V: TRBV27; J: TRBJ1-5; CDR3: ASSPNPGSRRGQGSNQPQH
V: TRBV7-8; J: TRBJ2-7; CDR3: ASSLGGLGGRNEQY
V: TRBV25-1; J: TRBJ2-7; CDR3: ASSEVSASEQY
V: TRBV6-1; J: TRBJ2-7; CDR3: ASRLHTAYEQY
V: TRBV10-3; J: TRBJ2-7; CDR3: AIAHPGSSYEQY
V: TRBV5-5; J: TRBJ2-5; CDR3: ASSFLAGSQETQY
V: TRBV6-1; J: TRBJ1-2; CDR3: ASRSLDRVDYGYT
V: TRBV10-3; J: TRBJ2-1; CDR3: AISAGPGENNEQF
V: TRBV5-1; J: TRBJ2-1; CDR3: ASSLAAGAYNEQF
V: TRBV5-1; J: TRBJ1-1; CDR3: ASSHPQADAEAF
V: TRBV20-1; J: TRBJ2-3; CDR3: SARDGRGSDTQY
V: TRBV9; J: TRBJ2-2; CDR3: ASSVAGTEYTGELF